This TCR beta chain is drawn from a study of blood T cells in healthy people across ages. This clonotype was seen a few times. Total RNA extracted from each sample amounted to at least 6 micrograms. A second PCR, run for about 7 to 11 cycles, used a sample-barcoded 5' primer plus a J-beta primer mix. TCRdb recomputed calls from the 5' RACE reads with MiXCR, one row per CDR3 protein. The sample lists almost 550,000 distinct CDR3 sequences, 20% to 30% occurring once. This CDR3 has 14 amino acids. The germline V and J ends were trimmed by 1 base and 11 bases, with 17 bases remaining between them. Germline V gene lookup returns CDR1 SEHNR and CDR2 FQNEAQ (reference sequence). These records were also assigned to another study, of T cells of mothers and their children.

This TCR derives from a boy aged 5-17 years in good health. The material sequenced was blood. The chain joins TRBV7-9 to TRBJ2-5, with a tentative D call TRBD2 (5 bases). CDR3 nucleotide sequence: TGTGCCAGCAGCTTAGGCGCGTTACGTGGGGAGCAGTACTTC. This sequence encodes CASSLGALRGEQYF.